This entry lists 10 T cell receptor beta chains sequenced from one sample in a study of CD8 T cells in ankylosing spondylitis. The study's findings and limits: A TCR beta motif of under 10 highly homologous variants seemed to mark ankylosing spondylitis blood.

Their antigens are not known. A single record per CDR3 protein comes from TCRdb applying MiXCR to the 5' RACE reads. The sample lists some 840,000 distinct CDR3 sequences; about an eighth were seen once. The specimen was blood, either unsorted or a sorted T cell fraction (not recorded which). These receptor sequences come from a male donor with ankylosing spondylitis.

V and J are TRBV20-1 and TRBJ2-1; 12 bases are shared with TRBD2. In germline, CDR1 is DFQATT, CDR2 SNEGSKA (reference sequence). Germline trimming cut 1 base from V and 3 bases from J; bases unmatched to any gene: 4. The CDR3 runs 16 residues. CDR3 loop: CSARVWTSGNYNEQFF. CDR3 nucleotide sequence: TGCAGTGCTAGAGTATGGACTAGCGGGAACTACAATGAGCAGTTCTTC.

The chain links TRBV20-1 to TRBJ2-3; the D is unclear. This CDR3 is 12 amino acids long. CDR1 is DFQATT, CDR2 SNEGSKA, per germline (reference sequence). The V gene lost 4 bases and the J gene lost 3 bases, with 8 bases spanning the gap. The CDR3 reads CSATQPTDTQYF. In nucleotides, the CDR3 is TGCAGTGCTACACAACCGACAGATACGCAGTATTTT.

The CDR3 DNA follows: TGCAGCGTTGTGAAAACAGGGAACACTGAAGCTTTCTTT. Translated: CSVVKTGNTEAFF. The gene calls are TRBV29-1 and TRBJ1-1; TRBD1 might be the D (5 bases). Germline values: CDR1 SQVTM, CDR2 ANQGSEA. V lost 4 bases and J 1 base, leaving 10 bases between the germline ends. The CDR3 consists of 13 residues.

This clonotype was found a few times. The chain uses TRBV29-1 and TRBJ1-6, with TRBD1 as a possible D gene (5 bases). The CDR3 sequence is 13 residues long. Trimming cost V 6 bases and J 7 bases, with 13 bases left between them. CDR1 is SQVTM and CDR2 is ANQGSEA in the germline V gene. The DNA for the CDR3 is TGCAGCGTGGCAAGGGACCCGAATTCACCCCTCCACTTT. Residues: CSVARDPNSPLHF.

The chain employs TRBV6-6 and TRBJ1-1, with D tentatively TRBD1 (5 bases). The CDR3 is made up of 13 amino acids. With 6 bases removed from V and 10 bases from J, the gap between germline ends came to 18 bases. The germline V gene encodes CDR1 MNHNY and CDR2 SVGAGI (reference sequence). CDR3 bases: TGTGCCAGCAGGCCTGACGATAGCGGGGGAGCTTTCTTT. Translation: CASRPDDSGGAFF.

The gene calls are TRBV15 and TRBJ2-4, with D possibly being TRBD2 (5 bases). The V gene lost 8 bases and the J gene lost 5 bases, with 13 bases spanning the gap. Germline CDR1 is LNHNV and CDR2 is YYDKDF (reference sequence). The CDR3 sequence is 13 residues long. DNA for the CDR3: TGTGCCACCGCGGGCCAGATTGAAAACATTCAGTACTTC. Its translation: CATAGQIENIQYF.

The chain is built from TRBV29-1 and TRBJ1-2; no firm D call. V lost 8 bases and J 4 bases, leaving 11 bases between the germline ends. Germline loops: CDR1 SQVTM, CDR2 ANQGSEA. The CDR3 consists of 11 residues. The CDR3 loop is CSSWESYGYTF. CDR3 coding DNA: TGCAGCTCCTGGGAAAGCTATGGCTACACCTTC. The variable domain in full, completed from reference TRBV29-1 and TRBJ1-2, reads SAVISQKPSRDICQRGTSLTIQCQVDSQVTMMFWYRQQPGQSLTLIATANQGSEATYESGFVIDKFPISRPNLTFSTLTVSNMSPEDSSIYLCSSWESYGYTFGSGTRLTVV.

This clonotype was seen repeatedly, ten times or more. The CDR3 coding sequence is TGCAGCGTTGGTTTCAGGAAAAGTGAGCAGTTCTTC. Translating gives CSVGFRKSEQFF. V is TRBV29-1 and J is TRBJ2-1; D is ambiguous. Germline V gene sequence: CDR1 SQVTM, CDR2 ANQGSEA. The CDR3 spans 12 residues. Trimming left V 4 bases short and J 9 bases short, with 13 bases between.

Ten or more counts support this clonotype. CDR3 residues: CAISESGTAFNEQYF. Written as DNA, the CDR3 is TGTGCCATCAGTGAGTCAGGGACAGCCTTCAACGAGCAGTACTTC. The V and J genes are TRBV10-3 and TRBJ2-7, with TRBD1 identical over 7 bases. Germline CDR1 and CDR2: ENHRY and SYGVKD. The CDR3 length is 15 residues. V lost 0 bases, J lost 5 bases, and 7 bases stayed unmatched.

This clonotype was found a few times. The gene calls are TRBV4-2 and TRBJ2-6, with D possibly TRBD1 on 5 matching bases. The CDR3 contains 18 residues. Between the trimmed V and J ends, which lost 4 bases and 0 bases, there was a span of 16 bases. Per the germline V gene, CDR1 is LGHNA and CDR2 is YNFKEQ. The CDR3 region is CASSPDGRANSGANVLTF. The CDR3 DNA follows: TGTGCCAGCAGCCCAGATGGCAGGGCAAACTCTGGGGCCAACGTCCTGACTTTC.